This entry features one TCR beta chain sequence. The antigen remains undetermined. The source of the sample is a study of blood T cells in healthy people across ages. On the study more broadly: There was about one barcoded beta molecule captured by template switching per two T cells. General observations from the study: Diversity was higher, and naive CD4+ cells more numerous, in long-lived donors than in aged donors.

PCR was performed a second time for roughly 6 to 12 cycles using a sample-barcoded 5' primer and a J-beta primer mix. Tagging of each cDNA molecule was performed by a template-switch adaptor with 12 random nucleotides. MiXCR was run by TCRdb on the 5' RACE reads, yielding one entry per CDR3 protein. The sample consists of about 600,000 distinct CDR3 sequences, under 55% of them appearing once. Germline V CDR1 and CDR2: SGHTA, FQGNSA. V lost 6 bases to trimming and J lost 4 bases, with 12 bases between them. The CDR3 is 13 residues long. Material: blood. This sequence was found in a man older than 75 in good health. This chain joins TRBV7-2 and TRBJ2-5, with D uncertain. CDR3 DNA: TGTGCCAGCAGGCCTAACACGGGAGAGACCCAGTACTTC. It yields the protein CASRPNTGETQYF. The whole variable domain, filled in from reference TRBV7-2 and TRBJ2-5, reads GAGVSQSPSNKVTEKGKDVELRCDPISGHTALYWYRQSLGQGLEFLIYFQGNSAPDKSGLPSDRFSAERTGGSVSTLTIQRTQQEDSAVYLCASRPNTGETQYFGPGTRLLVL.